This T cell receptor (beta chain) was profiled in a study of blood T cell repertoires in COVID-19. Study information: T cells, B-cell-depleted T cells, or PBMCs supplied cDNA or gDNA.

CDR3 length equals 16 residues. V was clipped by 0 bases and J by 1 base, with 11 bases between them. Per the germline V gene, CDR1 is KGHSH and CDR2 is LQKENI. Grouping used clinical history reported by participants in a survey and questionnaire. The repertoire was sequenced with immunoSEQ multiplex PCR; TCRdb's copy has only in-frame clones and lacks some. The sample holds roughly 150,000 clones, approximately 88% seen once. The chain joins TRBV18 to TRBJ2-3; D perhaps matches TRBD2 (7 bases). Material: PBMCs or T cells enriched from blood (not recorded which). The TCR originated in a man aged 65-85 years who had been exposed to COVID-19. The CDR3: CASSPPRGGGTDTQYF. CDR3 sequence (DNA): TGTGCCAGCTCACCACCGAGAGGGGGGGGCACAGATACGCAGTATTTT.